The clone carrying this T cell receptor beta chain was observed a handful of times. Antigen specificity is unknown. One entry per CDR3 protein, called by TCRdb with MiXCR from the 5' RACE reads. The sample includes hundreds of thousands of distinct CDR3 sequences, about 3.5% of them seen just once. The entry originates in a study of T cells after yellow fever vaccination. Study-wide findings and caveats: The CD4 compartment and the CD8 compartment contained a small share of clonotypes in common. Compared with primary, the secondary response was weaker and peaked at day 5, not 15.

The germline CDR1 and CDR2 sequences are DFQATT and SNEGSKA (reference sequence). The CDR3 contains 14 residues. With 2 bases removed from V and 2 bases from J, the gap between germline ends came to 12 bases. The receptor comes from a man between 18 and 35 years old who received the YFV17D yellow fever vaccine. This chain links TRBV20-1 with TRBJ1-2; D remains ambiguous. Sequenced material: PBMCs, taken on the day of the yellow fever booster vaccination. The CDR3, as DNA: TGCAGTGCTAGACAGTCCGGCCCCAACTATGGCTACACCTTC. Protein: CSARQSGPNYGYTF.